One and the same sample provided the 16 T cell receptor beta chains below, sequenced in a study of cytomegalovirus exposure and HLA in healthy donors. Primers for the PCR totalled 60 Vbeta and 13 Jbeta. The table came from immunoSEQ multiplex PCR; TCRdb's copy has only in-frame clones and leaves some out. The repertoire includes 50,000 or so clones, 45% to 70% of them detected once, and roughly 10% sits in the top ten. Sequenced: PBMCs. The receptor set was obtained from a human donor in good health.

This chain uses TRBV7-9 with TRBJ2-1, with D possibly being TRBD2 (7 bases). Trimming pared 3 bases from V and 6 bases from J, leaving 15 bases between. This CDR3 contains 15 residues. Germline V gene lookup returns CDR1 SEHNR and CDR2 FQNEAQ (reference sequence). The CDR3 sequence: CASSFAGAVGNEQFF. CDR3 nucleotides: TGTGCCAGCAGCTTCGCGGGGGCGGTGGGCAATGAGCAGTTCTTC. The full variable domain, completed using reference TRBV7-9 and TRBJ2-1, is DTGVSQNPRHKITKRGQNVTFRCDPISEHNRLYWYRQTLGQGPEFLTYFQNEAQLEKSRLLSDRFSAERPKGSFSTLEIQRTEQGDSAMYLCASSFAGAVGNEQFFGPGTRLTVL.

This clone was seen a single time. The chain uses TRBV9 and TRBJ2-3; 7 bases line up with TRBD2. This CDR3 is built from 18 residues. J lost 0 bases, V lost 0 bases, and 10 bases had no gene match. Germline values: CDR1 SGDLS, CDR2 YYNGEE. CDR3 coding DNA: TGTGCCAGCAGCGTAGCCAACATGGGAGGGCGAAGCACAGATACGCAGTATTTT. Translation gives CASSVANMGGRSTDTQYF.

The chain recombines TRBV5-1 with TRBJ2-5, with 13 bases fitting TRBD2. The CDR3 spans 17 residues. In germline, CDR1 is SGHRS, CDR2 YFSETQ. Trimming removed 0 bases from V and 4 bases from J; junction bases left unmatched: 6. CDR3 bases: TGCGCCAGCAGCTTGGGGAGACTAGCGGGGGGTAGAGAGACCCAGTACTTC. Translating gives CASSLGRLAGGRETQYF.

CDR3 nucleotide sequence: TGCGCCAGCAGCTTAAGGGGCGAGCAGTACTTC. Translated: CASSLRGEQYF. The gene calls are TRBV5-1 and TRBJ2-7; a weak D match, TRBD1 (5 bases). Germline V gene lookup returns CDR1 SGHRS and CDR2 YFSETQ. The V end was cut by 2 bases, the J end by 6 bases, with 6 bases between. CDR3 size: 11 residues.

This chain joins TRBV7-2 and TRBJ2-1, with D possibly being TRBD2 (5 bases). The length of the CDR3 is 12 residues. V lost 1 base to trimming and J lost 9 bases, with 7 bases between them. Germline CDR1 is SGHTA and CDR2 is FQGNSA. CDR3 sequence (DNA): TGTGCCAGCAGCTTAGGAGGGTTTGAGCAGTTCTTC. This encodes CASSLGGFEQFF. Looking up the rest from reference TRBV7-2 and TRBJ2-1 gives the full variable domain: GAGVSQSPSNKVTEKGKDVELRCDPISGHTALYWYRQSLGQGLEFLIYFQGNSAPDKSGLPSDRFSAERTGGSVSTLTIQRTQQEDSAVYLCASSLGGFEQFFGPGTRLTVL.

J is TRBJ1-6 and V is TRBV6-5, with 8 positions matching TRBD1. Germline CDR1 MNHEY, CDR2 SVGAGI. The CDR3 runs to 15 residues. The trim removed 6 bases at V and 9 bases at J, leaving 10 bases unmatched. CDR3 in amino acids: CASSPGGQGLSPLHF. The CDR3 DNA follows: TGTGCCAGCAGCCCGGGTGGACAGGGCCTTTCACCCCTCCACTTT.

This chain joins TRBV5-1 and TRBJ2-1, with a possible D match to TRBD1 (5 bases). The CDR3 is made up of 15 amino acids. Trimming stripped 3 bases from V and 6 bases from J, with 16 bases between. Germline assignment: CDR1 SGHRS and CDR2 YFSETQ. CDR3 coding DNA: TGCGCCAGCAGCTACGAAGGGGTGTCCCCCAATGAGCAGTTCTTC. This sequence encodes CASSYEGVSPNEQFF. Drawing the rest from reference TRBV5-1 and TRBJ2-1, the complete variable domain is KAGVTQTPRYLIKTRGQQVTLSCSPISGHRSVSWYQQTPGQGLQFLFEYFSETQRNKGNFPGRFSGRQFSNSRSEMNVSTLELGDSALYLCASSYEGVSPNEQFFGPGTRLTVL.

The genes are TRBV6-1 and TRBJ2-3; maybe TRBD1 (8 bases). Trimming pared 1 base from V and 12 bases from J, leaving 26 bases between. Germline V gives CDR1 MNHNS, CDR2 SASEGT. This CDR3 contains 17 residues. DNA for the CDR3: TGTGCCAGCAGTGAAGGACAGGGGTGGGTTTGGAGGGGGGGTCAGTATTTT. Its translation: CASSEGQGWVWRGGQYF.

The chain combines TRBV19 with TRBJ1-5; tentatively, D is TRBD1 (5 bases). This CDR3 is 15 amino acids long. In germline, CDR1 is LNHDA, CDR2 SQIVND (reference sequence). The V end lost 1 base, the J end lost 6 bases, and 13 bases lay between the germline ends. CDR3 sequence reads: CASSIALGGTQPQHF. The DNA for the CDR3 is TGTGCCAGTAGTATAGCGTTGGGGGGAACTCAGCCCCAGCATTTT.

The chain joins TRBV6-1 to TRBJ2-5; D is unclear. The J call is in doubt because the DNA end fits TRBJ2-7 better. The germline V gene has CDR1 MNHNS and CDR2 SASEGT. The CDR3 contains 10 residues. The CDR3 reads CASNLYEQYF. The CDR3 DNA reads TGTGCCAGCAATCTTTACGAGCAGTACTTC.

The CDR3 is CASSANRQWAFF. The CDR3 DNA follows: TGTGCCAGCAGTGCCAATCGACAGTGGGCTTTCTTT. The chain employs TRBV6-5 and TRBJ1-1; TRBD1 is a possible D gene (5 bases). V dropped 5 bases and J dropped 11 bases, with 15 bases sitting between them. Germline V gives CDR1 MNHEY, CDR2 SVGAGI. This CDR3 contains 12 residues.

This clone appeared a few times. At one end, the junction sequence differs from germline, possibly due to a read error. The rearrangement joins TRBV7-9 to TRBJ1-2, with a tentative D call TRBD1 (5 bases). CDR3 length: 14 amino acids. CDR1 is SEHNR and CDR2 is FQNEAQ in the germline V gene (reference sequence). The CDR3 region is CSSSLEGPGFGYTF. Written as DNA, the CDR3 is TGTTCCAGCAGCTTAGAGGGTCCAGGGTTTGGCTACACCTTC.

The CDR3 DNA sequence: TGTGCCAGCAGCTTGGGGCTTCAAGAGACCCAGTACTTC. Its translation is CASSLGLQETQYF. The V call is TRBV5-6, the J call TRBJ2-5; D is unresolved. This CDR3 has 13 residues. Germline CDR1 and CDR2: SGHDT and YYEEEE. V lost 0 bases and J 2 bases, leaving 5 bases between the germline ends. Looking up the rest from reference TRBV5-6 and TRBJ2-5 gives the full variable domain: DAGVTQSPTHLIKTRGQQVTLRCSPKSGHDTVSWYQQALGQGPQFIFQYYEEEERQRGNFPDRFSGHQFPNYSSELNVNALLLGDSALYLCASSLGLQETQYFGPGTRLLVL.

This clone occurred once. The J gene is TRBJ2-6, the V gene TRBV2; the match to TRBD1 covers 8 bases. From germline, CDR1 is SNHLY and CDR2 FYNNEI. The V gene end was trimmed by 7 bases and the J gene end by 1 base; junction bases not matched to a gene: 9. The CDR3 is made up of 17 amino acids. The CDR3 DNA sequence: TGTGCCAGCAAGACTGGACAGGGTTCGTCTGGGGCCAACGTCCTGACTTTC. This translates into CASKTGQGSSGANVLTF.

The J gene is TRBJ1-1, the V gene TRBV4-2, with a possible D match to TRBD1 (6 bases). V was shortened by 0 bases and J by 1 base, with 21 bases between the two germline ends. The CDR3 covers 19 residues. The germline gives CDR1 LGHNA, CDR2 YNFKEQ. DNA for the CDR3: TGTGCCAGCAGCCAAGATGTAAAGGGGGTAGGCGGCCGGAACACTGAAGCTTTCTTT. It is translated as CASSQDVKGVGGRNTEAFF.

The V call is TRBV5-1, the J call TRBJ2-3, with 9 nucleotides matching TRBD1. The length of the CDR3 is 15 residues. CDR1 is SGHRS and CDR2 is YFSETQ in the germline V gene. With V trimmed by 2 bases and J by 2 bases, 3 bases remained unmatched. This CDR3 is CASSFGTGNTDTQYF. The CDR3 nucleotides read TGCGCCAGCAGCTTTGGGACAGGGAACACAGATACGCAGTATTTT.